The 16 T cell receptor beta chains presented below share a single source sample, sequenced in a study of identical twins. TCRdb reprocessed the 5' RACE reads via MiXCR and lists one record per CDR3 protein. The table has hundreds of thousands of distinct CDR3 sequences, 7.5% seen once. This same sample was also taken into another study, of yellow fever vaccine responses in identical twins.

The sample comprised CD8+ T cells sorted from blood. Source of these receptors: a woman aged 18-30 years in good health.

The rearrangement links TRBV7-2 to TRBJ2-5, with 8 bases lining up with TRBD1. The junction had 12 bases not matched to a gene; V was cut back by 7 bases and J by 2 bases. Germline CDR1 and CDR2: SGHTA and FQGNSA. This CDR3 spans 16 amino acids. The CDR3 spells CASTHQGALSQETQYF. In nucleotides, the CDR3 is TGTGCCAGCACCCACCAGGGGGCCCTATCACAAGAGACCCAGTACTTC.

This clonotype has just a few counts. This chain joins TRBV10-3 and TRBJ2-1; 11 nucleotides line up with TRBD2. V gave up 6 bases and J gave up 7 bases; unmatched junction bases: 14. CDR3 size: 17 residues. CDR1 is ENHRY and CDR2 is SYGVKD in the germline V gene. Written as DNA, the CDR3 is TGTGCCATCAGACCTACCCTTACTAGCGGGAGCTCTAATGAGCAGTTCTTC. This gives the protein CAIRPTLTSGSSNEQFF.

This clonotype was found many times. V gene TRBV11-2 combines with J gene TRBJ2-2, with a weak D call TRBD1 (5 bases). Germline V lookup: CDR1 SGHAT, CDR2 FQNNGV. V was pared by 2 bases and J by 2 bases, with 9 bases between. The CDR3 loop spans 15 amino acids. CDR3 nucleotides: TGTGCCAGCAGCTTAAGGACAATAAACACCGGGGAGCTGTTTTTT. Its protein is CASSLRTINTGELFF. Full variable domain (outside the CDR3, taken from reference TRBV11-2 and TRBJ2-2): EAGVAQSPRYKIIEKRQSVAFWCNPISGHATLYWYQQILGQGPKLLIQFQNNGVVDDSQLPKDRFSAERLKGVDSTLKIQPAKLEDSAVYLCASSLRTINTGELFFGEGSRLTVL.

The genes are TRBV7-9 and TRBJ1-5, with TRBD1 matching 9 bases. In germline, CDR1 is SEHNR, CDR2 FQNEAQ (reference sequence). The V and J ends lost 4 bases and 0 bases, in that order; junction bases with no gene match: 7. The CDR3 covers 17 residues. CDR3 in DNA: TGTGCCAGCAGCTCAAACCGGGACAGGGCTAGCAATCAGCCCCAGCATTTT. It specifies CASSSNRDRASNQPQHF.

The chain carries TRBV28 and TRBJ2-4, with D hard to call. CDR1 is MDHEN and CDR2 is SYDVKM in the germline V gene. Trimming removed 3 bases from V and 6 bases from J, with 6 bases in between. The CDR3 spans 12 residues. The CDR3 sequence: CASSFDANIQYF. DNA for the CDR3: TGTGCCAGCAGTTTTGACGCAAACATTCAGTACTTC.

This clonotype was observed many times. This CDR3 reads CASSETGLAGVGNEQFF. The CDR3 DNA sequence: TGCGCCAGCAGCGAAACAGGACTAGCGGGAGTCGGGAATGAGCAGTTCTTC. The rearrangement uses TRBV4-1 and TRBJ2-1, with 13 positions matching TRBD2. Per germline, CDR1 MGHRA and CDR2 YSYEKL. V lost 5 bases, J lost 7 bases, and 11 bases stayed unmatched. This CDR3 has 17 residues.

V and J are TRBV6-4 and TRBJ2-3; 9 bases agree with TRBD2. The V gene's germline CDR1 is MRHNA and CDR2 SNTAGT. The CDR3 spans 14 residues. V lost 6 bases, J lost 3 bases, and 4 bases stayed unmatched. The CDR3, as DNA: TGTGCCAGCAGCGGCGGGGGGGCAACAGATACGCAGTATTTT. Translation gives CASSGGGATDTQYF.

This clonotype was found a few times. The V and J genes are TRBV11-1 and TRBJ1-2, with D possibly TRBD1 on 5 matching bases. CDR3 length: 13 residues. Trimming cost V 4 bases and J 8 bases, with 14 bases left between them. Germline V gene data show CDR1 as SGHAT and CDR2 as FQDESV (reference sequence). In DNA form, the CDR3 reads TGTGCCAGCAGCTATGGACTGGCAGGGGGCTACACCTTC. It translates to CASSYGLAGGYTF.

This clonotype occurred a few times. V is TRBV11-2 and J is TRBJ2-1; maybe TRBD2 (6 bases). The CDR3 length is 15 residues. The V end was cut by 5 bases, the J end by 7 bases, with 18 bases between. Germline V gene data show CDR1 as SGHAT and CDR2 as FQNNGV. The CDR3 is CASSAGPPPRNEQFF. The CDR3 region has the DNA TGTGCCAGCAGCGCGGGACCTCCCCCCCGTAATGAGCAGTTCTTC.

This clonotype was seen more than once but under ten times. The chain carries TRBV24-1 and TRBJ2-3; 8 bases map to TRBD2. Germline V gives CDR1 KGHDR, CDR2 SFDVKD. CDR3 length equals 15 residues. J was trimmed by 2 bases and V by 6 bases; bases with no gene match: 6. The CDR3 spells CATSLTSELTDTQYF. As DNA, the CDR3 is TGTGCCACCAGTCTGACTAGCGAGCTCACAGATACGCAGTATTTT.

The chain joins TRBV7-9 to TRBJ2-4; no reliable D call. Trimming pared 8 bases from V and 0 bases from J, leaving 5 bases between. This CDR3 is 12 amino acids long. Germline V gene lookup returns CDR1 SEHNR and CDR2 FQNEAQ (reference sequence). For the CDR3, the DNA is TGTGCCAGCGGTCTAGCCAAAAACATTCAGTACTTC. It specifies CASGLAKNIQYF.

The sample holds a few counts of this clonotype. The chain links TRBV7-6 to TRBJ2-1; 7 bases are shared with TRBD2. V lost 5 bases and J lost 4; bases outside the gene matches: 5. There are 14 residues in the CDR3. CDR1 and CDR2 (germline): SGHVS, FNYEAQ. The CDR3 DNA sequence: TGTGCCAGCAGCCGGGGGACTACTTACAATGAGCAGTTCTTC. Residues: CASSRGTTYNEQFF.

V and J are TRBV5-6 and TRBJ2-1, with D unresolved. V lost 1 base to trimming and J lost 4 bases, with 18 bases between them. CDR1 SGHDT and CDR2 YYEEEE come from the germline V gene. This CDR3 spans 17 amino acids. CDR3: CASSLNAQRTRYNEQFF. For the CDR3, the DNA is TGTGCCAGCAGCTTGAACGCCCAAAGAACGAGGTACAATGAGCAGTTCTTC.

This sequence joins TRBV11-2 and TRBJ2-2; 10 nucleotides agree with TRBD1. Germline V lookup: CDR1 SGHAT, CDR2 FQNNGV. The V and J ends lost 1 base and 0 bases, in that order; junction bases with no gene match: 11. The CDR3 spans 20 residues. Here the CDR3 reads CASSLVRGQGSPPNTGELFF. In DNA, the CDR3 is TGTGCCAGCAGCTTAGTTCGGGGACAGGGGTCCCCCCCGAACACCGGGGAGCTGTTTTTT.

The V gene is TRBV10-2, the J gene TRBJ2-1, with TRBD2 identical over 10 bases. Germline CDR1 reads WSHSY; CDR2 reads SAAADI. There are 22 residues in the CDR3. J was trimmed by 3 bases and V by 2 bases; bases with no gene match: 22. The CDR3 sequence: CASSEPGFASGSPAPDYNEQFF. CDR3 bases: TGCGCCAGCAGTGAGCCCGGGTTCGCTAGCGGGAGCCCCGCGCCCGACTACAATGAGCAGTTCTTC.

The chain joins TRBV6-1 to TRBJ2-1, with 8 nucleotides matching TRBD2. This CDR3 comprises 15 residues. Germline V CDR1 and CDR2: MNHNS, SASEGT. J lost 7 bases, V lost 0 bases, and 5 bases had no gene match. The CDR3 bases are TGTGCCAGCAGTGAAGCGCGGCGGGAGGTTAATGAGCAGTTCTTC. Its translation is CASSEARREVNEQFF.